This note documents a single TCR beta chain sequence. What it recognizes is unknown. The data stem from a study of early T cells in non-severe SARS-CoV-2 infection. About the study: Unpaired chains resulted from sequencing bulk RNA of unsorted whole blood. Study-wide points: Matching with VDJdb favored anti-spike CD8 responses (missing private and CD4 specificities).

The CDR3 totals 13 residues. The germline V gene has CDR1 SNHLY and CDR2 FYNNEI. The ends were cut back, 6 bases at V and 5 bases at J, with 13 bases in the middle. Separate cDNA molecules each had unique molecular identifiers attached to them. In TCRdb, the 5' RACE reads were re-called with MiXCR into one record per CDR3 protein. This sample has approximately 70,000 distinct CDR3 sequences, with 9.5% to 15% found just once. The origin of this receptor is an adult who was a healthcare worker with PCR-confirmed SARS-CoV-2 infection or an uninfected control (not recorded which). The donor label of this sample is uncertain. Here the sequenced sample was whole blood, taken at baseline. The chain recombines TRBV2 with TRBJ1-1; D call uncertain. The CDR3 is CASRREGGTEAFF. The DNA of the CDR3 is TGTGCCAGCAGACGGGAGGGAGGGACTGAAGCTTTCTTT.